This T cell receptor beta chain was documented in a study of shared clonotypes between healthy human individuals. V gave up 0 bases and J gave up 8 bases, with 9 bases separating them. The length of the CDR3 is 14 residues. Germline CDR1 SGHDT, CDR2 YYEEEE. In the case of this clone: Its target is unknown.

The assay was carried out at the deep level. Across several immunoSEQ plates, the genomic DNA of each subset was split evenly. The protocol was immunoSEQ multiplex PCR, while the TCRdb copy is restricted to in-frame clones and leaves out a portion. This sample carries approximately 500,000 clones, 75% to 80% of them seen once, and the ten largest clones take around 12%. Findings and caveats of the study: Clonotype sharing levels among donors were expected to vary with sequencing depth.

Material for sequencing was PBMCs. The rearrangement uses TRBV5-6 and TRBJ1-6; D is unresolved. The clonotype comes from a woman aged 40 to 50 in good health. Some clones in this sample may be carry-over from other donors' samples. The CDR3 coding sequence is TGTGCCAGCAGCTTGGTAATGGGAGATTCACCCCTCCACTTT. This codes for CASSLVMGDSPLHF. The full variable domain, its missing parts supplied by reference TRBV5-6 and TRBJ1-6, is DAGVTQSPTHLIKTRGQQVTLRCSPKSGHDTVSWYQQALGQGPQFIFQYYEEEERQRGNFPDRFSGHQFPNYSSELNVNALLLGDSALYLCASSLVMGDSPLHFGNGTRLTVT.